This entry features one T cell receptor beta chain sequence. No antigen is known for it. This CDR3 is built from 14 residues. Trimming cost V 4 bases and J 4 bases, with 14 bases left between them. Germline V gene lookup returns CDR1 SGHTS and CDR2 YDEGEE. These data originate in a study of shared clonotypes between healthy human individuals. Broader study findings: What naive subsets generally showed was a larger estimated richness than memory subsets showed. Few donors limited the genetic and exposure-history diversity represented.

Authors' data handling: ImmunoSEQ supplied junction-only sequences lacking quality scores, so filtering was different. The table came from immunoSEQ multiplex PCR; TCRdb's copy has only in-frame clones and leaves some out. V, J and clone size were drawn from that table, and D and trimming were deduced from the DNA. The table records some 1,400,000 clones, roughly 96% of them present only once. Sequencing was done on a sample of naive CD4+ T cells sorted from blood. The sample's subset: CD45RA+ positively selected. This TCR derives from a man aged 30-40 years in good health. The V call is TRBV5-8, the J call TRBJ1-2; D is ambiguous. In DNA, the CDR3 is TGTGCCAGCAGCCCCCCGAGTCGATTCTATGGCTACACCTTC. Its translation: CASSPPSRFYGYTF.